The next 25 T cell receptor beta chains were all read from a single sample in a study of blood T cells in healthy people across ages. The authors ran a second PCR of roughly 6 to 11 cycles using a sample-barcoded 5' primer and a J-beta primer mix. TCRdb used MiXCR to reprocess the 5' RACE reads, holding one entry per CDR3 protein. Among about 1.4 million distinct CDR3 sequences listed, 59% were seen once. Sequencing was done on a sample of blood. These TCRs come from a man between 18 and 29 years old in good health.

The table lists this clonotype with a few counts. The rearrangement links TRBV4-1 to TRBJ2-1; the D gene is possibly TRBD2 (6 bases). This CDR3 comprises 14 residues. The germline V and J ends were trimmed by 1 base and 5 bases, with 9 bases remaining between them. Germline V lookup: CDR1 MGHRA, CDR2 YSYEKL. Written as DNA, the CDR3 is TGCGCCAGCAGCCAAGTCGGGAGTCACAATGAGCAGTTCTTC. It specifies CASSQVGSHNEQFF.

The chain employs TRBV13 and TRBJ2-3, with D maybe TRBD2 (6 bases). Trimming removed 4 bases at V and 2 bases at J, with 16 bases between. Germline values: CDR1 PRHDT, CDR2 FYEKMQ (reference sequence). The CDR3 runs to 16 residues. The CDR3 bases are TGTGCCAGCAGCTCGAAACTAGCTTCTAACACAGATACGCAGTATTTT. It encodes CASSSKLASNTDTQYF. The variable domain in full, completed from reference TRBV13 and TRBJ2-3, reads AAGVIQSPRHLIKEKRETATLKCYPIPRHDTVYWYQQGPGQDPQFLISFYEKMQSDKGSIPDRFSAQQFSDYHSELNMSSLELGDSALYFCASSSKLASNTDTQYFGPGTRLTVL.

The chain is built from TRBV9 and TRBJ2-7; no clear D. V lost 0 bases and J 0 bases, leaving 7 bases between the germline ends. The CDR3 spans 14 residues. CDR1 SGDLS and CDR2 YYNGEE come from the germline V gene. The DNA for the CDR3 is TGTGCCAGCAGCGTAGCCCTCCGCTCCTACGAGCAGTACTTC. Translation: CASSVALRSYEQYF. Full variable domain (missing parts from reference TRBV9 and TRBJ2-7): DSGVTQTPKHLITATGQRVTLRCSPRSGDLSVYWYQQSLDQGLQFLIQYYNGEERAKGNILERFSAQQFPDLHSELNLSSLELGDSALYFCASSVALRSYEQYFGPGTRLTVT.

The CDR3 nucleotides read TGTGCCAGTAGTATTCGGGACAACCAGGGAGAGACCCAGTACTTC. Amino acids: CASSIRDNQGETQYF. The J gene is TRBJ2-5, the V gene TRBV19; a possible D gene is TRBD1 (6 bases). V lost 3 bases and J 4 bases, leaving 15 bases between the germline ends. Germline V gene data show CDR1 as LNHDA and CDR2 as SQIVND (reference sequence). The CDR3 has 15 amino acids.

The chain recombines TRBV20-1 with TRBJ2-4; D gene uncertain. V lost 5 bases and J lost 13, with 27 bases in between. The CDR3 length is 15 residues. Germline V gene data show CDR1 as DFQATT and CDR2 as SNEGSKA (reference sequence). The CDR3 DNA is TGCAGTGCTGGCGTGTGGACGCCTGGCTCCTATGAGCAGTACTTC. Translation: CSAGVWTPGSYEQYF.

This chain joins TRBV6-2 or TRBV6-3 and TRBJ1-2; D perhaps matches TRBD1 (5 bases). The CDR3 runs to 14 residues. Trimming left V 4 bases short and J 4 bases short, with 13 bases between. Germline V gives CDR1 MNHEY, CDR2 SVGEGT. Here the CDR3 reads CASSSTVGVYGYTF. The CDR3 DNA sequence: TGTGCCAGCAGTTCAACAGTGGGGGTCTATGGCTACACCTTC.

V is TRBV20-1 and J is TRBJ2-7, with a weak D call TRBD2 (6 bases). Trimming took 5 bases from V and 5 from J, leaving 13 bases between them. The germline V gene encodes CDR1 DFQATT and CDR2 SNEGSKA (reference sequence). This CDR3 is 12 amino acids long. The CDR3 region has the DNA TGCAGTGCTGCCGGGCGCGGGGACGAGCAGTACTTC. This encodes CSAAGRGDEQYF.

The chain is built from TRBV2 and TRBJ2-1; 14 bases are a match to TRBD2. Trimming took 7 bases from V and 6 from J; bases not matched to a gene: 8. The CDR3 length is 16 residues. Germline V gene data show CDR1 as SNHLY and CDR2 as FYNNEI. The CDR3: CASKMTSGGARNEQFF. The DNA for the CDR3 is TGTGCCAGCAAGATGACTAGCGGGGGGGCCCGCAATGAGCAGTTCTTC.

The J gene is TRBJ1-1, the V gene TRBV27; D is perhaps TRBD1 (5 bases). The V gene's germline CDR1 is MNHEY and CDR2 SMNVEV (reference sequence). V shed 7 bases and J shed 0 bases, with 12 bases lying between them. CDR3 size: 14 residues. CDR3 coding DNA: TGTGCCAGCAAGCCAGGGCACATGAACACTGAAGCTTTCTTT. Residues: CASKPGHMNTEAFF.

This clonotype has a handful of counts. The J gene is TRBJ2-5, the V gene TRBV20-1; perhaps TRBD2 as D (5 bases). The tail of the sequence fits TRBJ2-7 better, so the J call may be wrong. Looked up from germline, CDR1 is DFQATT and CDR2 is SNEGSKA (reference sequence). The CDR3 covers 13 residues. The CDR3 loop is CSARIGKVYEQYF. CDR3 sequence (DNA): TGCAGTGCTAGGATCGGGAAGGTCTACGAGCAGTACTTC.

This sequence joins TRBV20-1 and TRBJ2-5; D unclear. Germline CDR1 and CDR2: DFQATT and SNEGSKA (reference sequence). Between the trimmed V and J ends, which lost 4 bases and 5 bases, there was a span of 8 bases. This CDR3 comprises 11 residues. CDR3 in amino acids: CSATGVETQYF. The CDR3 DNA follows: TGCAGTGCTACTGGGGTCGAGACCCAGTACTTC.

The CDR3 DNA follows: TGTGCCAGCAGCCCGGGGGGGACTAGTCCAGAGACCCAGTACTTC. Amino acids: CASSPGGTSPETQYF. V is TRBV11-2 and J is TRBJ2-5; 8 bases are a match to TRBD2. The CDR3 is made up of 15 amino acids. Trimming took 5 bases from V and 4 from J; bases not matched to a gene: 9. Germline-derived CDR1 and CDR2 are SGHAT and FQNNGV.

This rearrangement joins TRBV10-3 to TRBJ2-1; 9 nucleotides agree with TRBD2. The CDR3 totals 17 residues. V was clipped by 1 base and J by 4 bases; unmatched bases: 8. Germline lookup yields CDR1 ENHRY and CDR2 SYGVKD. The CDR3 bases are TGTGCCATCAGTGAGTTACAGACTAGCGGACTTTACAATGAGCAGTTCTTC. The encoded protein is CAISELQTSGLYNEQFF.

The genes are TRBV6-5 and TRBJ1-2, with D possibly matching TRBD1 (5 bases). Germline CDR1 is MNHEY and CDR2 is SVGAGI. This CDR3 is 13 amino acids long. The ends were cut back, 5 bases at V and 4 bases at J, with 11 bases in the middle. The CDR3 DNA reads as TGTGCCAGCAGTCTCGACAGTTTCTATGGCTACACCTTC. Translating gives CASSLDSFYGYTF.

In DNA, the CDR3 is TGTGCCAGCAGTGATCCCCCCGCAGGTGGGAATTCACCCCTCCACTTT. Protein sequence: CASSDPPAGGNSPLHF. This chain uses TRBV6-1 with TRBJ1-6; D remains unclear. The germline CDR1 and CDR2 sequences are MNHNS and SASEGT. The V gene lost 3 bases and the J gene lost 7 bases, with 16 bases spanning the gap. CDR3 length: 16 amino acids.

This clonotype came up a few times. The chain uses TRBV29-1 and TRBJ2-5; no reliable D call. The germline V gene has CDR1 SQVTM and CDR2 ANQGSEA. The V end lost 5 bases, the J end lost 0 bases, and 7 bases lay between the germline ends. There are 12 residues in the CDR3. CDR3 DNA: TGCAGCGTTAGCCAAAACCAAGAGACCCAGTACTTC. This gives the protein CSVSQNQETQYF.

The chain has TRBV10-3 and TRBJ1-5; no firm D call. CDR1 ENHRY and CDR2 SYGVKD come from the germline V gene. Trimming took off 8 bases at V and 2 bases at J, with 4 bases between the two ends. CDR3 size: 11 residues. In nucleotides, the CDR3 is TGTGCCATCGGGGGCAATCAGCCCCAGCATTTT. Its protein product is CAIGGNQPQHF.

This clonotype was recorded a few times. The chain recombines TRBV4-1 with TRBJ2-7; D may be TRBD1 (5 bases). CDR3 length: 13 amino acids. Germline CDR1 reads MGHRA; CDR2 reads YSYEKL. V was pared by 0 bases and J by 2 bases, with 5 bases between. CDR3 sequence reads: CASSQEDTYEQYF. CDR3 nucleotide sequence: TGCGCCAGCAGCCAAGAGGACACCTACGAGCAGTACTTC.

The CDR3 here is CATSDLGTGNNEQFF. The CDR3 DNA follows: TGTGCCACCAGTGATTTAGGGACAGGGAACAATGAGCAGTTCTTC. The chain has TRBV24-1 and TRBJ2-1, with TRBD1 matching over 9 bases. CDR3 length equals 15 residues. V gave up 1 base and J gave up 5 bases; unmatched junction bases: 2. CDR1 and CDR2 from the germline V gene are KGHDR and SFDVKD.

This clonotype was observed a handful of times. The rearrangement links TRBV27 to TRBJ1-5; weak D call: TRBD1 (5 bases). The CDR3 spans 15 residues. Deletions cut 1 base from V and 6 bases from J, with 13 bases between. Germline V gene lookup returns CDR1 MNHEY and CDR2 SMNVEV (reference sequence). CDR3 loop: CASSLFGALRQPQHF. In DNA form, the CDR3 reads TGTGCCAGCAGTTTATTCGGGGCATTGCGTCAGCCCCAGCATTTT.

The rearrangement uses TRBV4-1 and TRBJ2-7; D remains ambiguous. V lost 0 bases and J lost 9, with 18 bases in between. Germline V gene sequence: CDR1 MGHRA, CDR2 YSYEKL. The CDR3 is made up of 15 amino acids. The chain's CDR3 is CASSQDRGLLSGQYF. The CDR3, as DNA: TGCGCCAGCAGCCAAGATCGAGGTCTTCTATCCGGGCAGTACTTC.

The chain employs TRBV12-3 or TRBV12-4 and TRBJ1-4, with 8 bases aligning to TRBD1. V lost 6 bases to trimming and J lost 7 bases; unmatched junction nucleotides: 10. The CDR3 loop spans 15 amino acids. The CDR3 DNA is TGTGCCAGCAGGACGACAGGGGCATCCTCTGAAAAACTGTTTTTT. Its translation is CASRTTGASSEKLFF.

The chain is built from TRBV7-6 and TRBJ2-7; maybe TRBD2 (6 bases). This CDR3 region has 14 residues. Between the trimmed V and J ends, which lost 4 bases and 9 bases, there was a span of 19 bases. Germline-derived CDR1 and CDR2 are SGHVS and FNYEAQ. The DNA for the CDR3 is TGTGCCAGCAGCTCTTCCGGGACTGGCACCTTGCAGTACTTC. This sequence encodes CASSSSGTGTLQYF.

The chain carries TRBV3-1 and TRBJ2-1, with D unresolved. Looked up from germline, CDR1 is LGHDT and CDR2 is YNNKEL (reference sequence). CDR3 size: 15 residues. Deletions cut 0 bases from V and 7 bases from J, with 13 bases between. The DNA of the CDR3 is TGTGCCAGCAGCCAAGAATCTTTTGCCTCTAATGAGCAGTTCTTC. Translating it yields CASSQESFASNEQFF.

This clonotype is a singleton in its sample. The gene calls are TRBV7-2 and TRBJ2-3; D unresolved. V was cut by 4 bases and J by 5 bases, with 13 bases left in between. This CDR3 comprises 14 residues. Looked up from germline, CDR1 is SGHTA and CDR2 is FQGNSA. The CDR3 spells CASSSGPDGDTQYF. The CDR3 nucleotides read TGTGCCAGCAGCTCCGGACCCGACGGAGATACGCAGTATTTT.